What follows are 2 T cell receptor beta chains derived from one specimen sequenced in a study of blood T cell repertoires in COVID-19 (dated by TCRdb to about 2020). Library prep was done by the immunoSEQ multiplex PCR assay. Here the immuneACCESS table is served through TCRdb, limited to in-frame sequences with V and J called. Missing clones are a known gap in these copies; in checked studies unresolved V genes cover under half, and the rest lacks a known reason. The sample has a few hundred thousand clones on record, 87% of them singletons. The ten largest clones take up more than 0.8% of the sample. Sequencing was performed on PBMCs or T cells enriched from blood (not recorded which). The origin of the receptors is a woman between 25 and 40 years old who had recovered from COVID-19.

The chain couples TRBV18 to TRBJ2-7; no reliable D call. This CDR3 contains 11 residues. V was cut by 6 bases and J by 4 bases, with 7 bases left in between. CDR1 KGHSH and CDR2 LQKENI come from the germline V gene. The CDR3 is CASSPEYEQYF. The CDR3 bases are TGTGCCAGCTCCCCCGAGTACGAGCAGTACTTC.

The chain carries TRBV7-6 and TRBJ1-1; perhaps TRBD1 as D (6 bases). V gave up 4 bases and J gave up 1 base, with 22 bases separating them. Germline values: CDR1 SGHVS, CDR2 FNYEAQ. The CDR3 extends over 18 amino acids. For the CDR3, the DNA is TGTGCCAGCAGCTCCCTCTCCCAGGGGCAGGGACGGAACACTGAAGCTTTCTTT. Residues: CASSSLSQGQGRNTEAFF.